The clone carrying this T cell receptor beta chain appeared many times. Its target is unknown. The data derive from a study of T cells after yellow fever vaccination. TCRdb reprocessed the 5' RACE reads with MiXCR, giving one entry per CDR3 protein. The data hold about 99,000 distinct CDR3 sequences, with roughly 6% observed a single time. Germline assignment: CDR1 SGHTA and CDR2 FQGNSA. CDR3 size: 21 residues. The trim removed 5 bases at V and 0 bases at J, leaving 15 bases unmatched. Overall study results and limits: Secondary responses were weaker yet peaked faster, day 5 versus 15.

Specimen: CD8+ T cells sorted from PBMCs, collected 10 days after the yellow fever booster vaccination. The gene calls are TRBV7-2 and TRBJ2-1, with 14 bases matching TRBD2. This receptor was identified in a man aged 18 to 35 who received the YFV17D yellow fever vaccine. The CDR3: CASSQYLPGLAGVDSYNEQFF. Written as DNA, the CDR3 is TGTGCCAGCAGCCAATACCTCCCGGGACTAGCGGGGGTTGACTCCTACAATGAGCAGTTCTTC.